This entry concerns a single T cell receptor (beta chain). Its antigen is unknown. The data were taken from a study of cytomegalovirus exposure and HLA in healthy donors. Background on the study: HLA-typed donors were the source of some 80 million unique TCRs, which an early data release held.

The PCR had 60 Vbeta and 13 Jbeta primers. The table came from immunoSEQ multiplex PCR; TCRdb's copy has only in-frame clones and leaves some out. This table holds 200,000 or so clones, 81% found once. V was clipped by 4 bases and J by 13 bases, with 14 bases between them. The CDR3 runs to 12 residues. From germline, CDR1 is LGHNA and CDR2 YSLEER. The study's findings and limits: The Asian-associated ancestry cluster reportedly had fewer N-insertions than the approximately 650-donor mean in a later analysis.

The chain employs TRBV4-3 and TRBJ2-1, with a possible D match to TRBD2 (6 bases). This receptor was taken from a woman under 30 in good health and CMV-seropositive. The sample was PBMCs. CDR3: CASSPLRGRQFF. CDR3 DNA: TGCGCCAGCAGCCCGTTGCGGGGTCGTCAGTTCTTC.